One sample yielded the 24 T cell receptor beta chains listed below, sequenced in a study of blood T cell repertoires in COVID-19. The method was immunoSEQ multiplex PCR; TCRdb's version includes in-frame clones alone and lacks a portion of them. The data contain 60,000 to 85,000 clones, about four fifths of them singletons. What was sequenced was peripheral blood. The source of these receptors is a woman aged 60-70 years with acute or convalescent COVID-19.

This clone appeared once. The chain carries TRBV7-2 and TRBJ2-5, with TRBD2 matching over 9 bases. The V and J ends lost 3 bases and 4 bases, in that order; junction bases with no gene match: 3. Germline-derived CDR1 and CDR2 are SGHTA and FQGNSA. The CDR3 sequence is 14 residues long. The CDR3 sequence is CASSFLLAGETQYF. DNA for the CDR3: TGTGCCAGCAGCTTTCTACTAGCGGGAGAGACCCAGTACTTC.

CDR3 nucleotides: TGTGCCAGCAGGACAGGGGGCGCTTCCCCTACGCAGTATTTT. Protein: CASRTGGASPTQYF. The rearrangement links TRBV6-5 to TRBJ2-3; 10 bases fit TRBD1. V lost 6 bases, J lost 8 bases, and 8 bases stayed unmatched. Germline CDR1 is MNHEY and CDR2 is SVGAGI. This CDR3 region has 14 residues.

CDR3 bases: TGTGCCAGCAGCTTAGAGTCTTCAGTGCTAGAGACCCAGTACTTC. It encodes CASSLESSVLETQYF. The chain has TRBV11-2 and TRBJ2-5; D uncertain. CDR1 SGHAT and CDR2 FQNNGV come from the germline V gene. This CDR3 is 15 amino acids long. Trimming took 0 bases from V and 4 from J, leaving 12 bases between them. Using reference TRBV11-2 and TRBJ2-5 for the parts outside the CDR3, the full variable domain is EAGVAQSPRYKIIEKRQSVAFWCNPISGHATLYWYQQILGQGPKLLIQFQNNGVVDDSQLPKDRFSAERLKGVDSTLKIQPAKLEDSAVYLCASSLESSVLETQYFGPGTRLLVL.

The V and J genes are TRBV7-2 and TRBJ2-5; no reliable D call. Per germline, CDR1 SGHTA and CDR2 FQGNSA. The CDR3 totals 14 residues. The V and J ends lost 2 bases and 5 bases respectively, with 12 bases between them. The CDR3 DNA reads TGTGCCAGCAGCTTACTACTAAGTTTTGAGACCCAGTACTTC. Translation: CASSLLLSFETQYF.

The CDR3 bases are TGTGCCAGCAGCTTCGGGGTGGATCAGCCCCAGCATTTT. Its protein is CASSFGVDQPQHF. The rearrangement uses TRBV5-4 and TRBJ1-5; D ambiguous. The CDR3 contains 13 residues. CDR1 and CDR2 (germline): SGHNT, YYREEE (reference sequence). V was cut by 2 bases and J by 5 bases, with 8 bases left in between.

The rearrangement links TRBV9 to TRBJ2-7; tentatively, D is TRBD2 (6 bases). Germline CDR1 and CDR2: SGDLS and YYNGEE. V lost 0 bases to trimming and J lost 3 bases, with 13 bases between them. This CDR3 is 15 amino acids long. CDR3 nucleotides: TGTGCCAGCAGCGTAGGAACGTGGGGAGGCTACGAGCAGTACTTC. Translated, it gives CASSVGTWGGYEQYF.

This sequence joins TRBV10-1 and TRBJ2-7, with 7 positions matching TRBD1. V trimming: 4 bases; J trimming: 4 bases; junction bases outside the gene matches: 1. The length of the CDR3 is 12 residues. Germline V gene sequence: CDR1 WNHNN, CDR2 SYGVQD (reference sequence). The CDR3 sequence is CASSAGGYEQYF. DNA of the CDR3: TGCGCCAGCAGTGCAGGGGGATACGAGCAGTACTTC.

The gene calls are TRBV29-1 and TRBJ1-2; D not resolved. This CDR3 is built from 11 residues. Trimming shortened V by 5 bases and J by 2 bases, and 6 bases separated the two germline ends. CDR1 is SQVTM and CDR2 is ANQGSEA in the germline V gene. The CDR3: CSVTQNYGYTF. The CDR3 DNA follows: TGCAGCGTTACACAGAACTATGGCTACACCTTC.

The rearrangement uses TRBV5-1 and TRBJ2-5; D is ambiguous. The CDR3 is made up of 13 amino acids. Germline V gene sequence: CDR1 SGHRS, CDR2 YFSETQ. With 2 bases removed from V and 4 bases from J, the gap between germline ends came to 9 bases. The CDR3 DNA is TGCGCCAGCAGCTTTCAGTACCGAGAGACCCAGTACTTC. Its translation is CASSFQYRETQYF. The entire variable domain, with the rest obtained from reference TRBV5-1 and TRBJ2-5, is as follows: KAGVTQTPRYLIKTRGQQVTLSCSPISGHRSVSWYQQTPGQGLQFLFEYFSETQRNKGNFPGRFSGRQFSNSRSEMNVSTLELGDSALYLCASSFQYRETQYFGPGTRLLVL.

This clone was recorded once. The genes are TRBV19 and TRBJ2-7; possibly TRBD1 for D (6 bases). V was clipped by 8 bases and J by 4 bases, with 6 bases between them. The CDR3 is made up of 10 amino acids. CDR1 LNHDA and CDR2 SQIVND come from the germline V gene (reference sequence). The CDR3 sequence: CASGTYEQYF. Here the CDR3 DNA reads TGTGCCAGTGGGACATACGAGCAGTACTTC.

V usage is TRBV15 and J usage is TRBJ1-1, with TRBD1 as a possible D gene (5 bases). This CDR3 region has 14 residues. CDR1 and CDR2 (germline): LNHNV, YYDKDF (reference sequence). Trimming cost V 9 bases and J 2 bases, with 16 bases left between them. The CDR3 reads CATTDITVNTEAFF. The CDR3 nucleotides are TGTGCCACGACAGACATCACGGTAAACACTGAAGCTTTCTTT.

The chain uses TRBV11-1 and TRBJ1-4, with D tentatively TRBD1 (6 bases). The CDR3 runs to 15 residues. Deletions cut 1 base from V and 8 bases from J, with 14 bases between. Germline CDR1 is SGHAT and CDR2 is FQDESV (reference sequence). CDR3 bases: TGTGCCAGCAGCTTAGGGGTCGGGGACACGGAAAAACTGTTTTTT. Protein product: CASSLGVGDTEKLFF.

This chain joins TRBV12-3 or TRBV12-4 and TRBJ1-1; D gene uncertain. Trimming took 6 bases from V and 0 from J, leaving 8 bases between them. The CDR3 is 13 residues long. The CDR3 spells CASSLTLNTEAFF. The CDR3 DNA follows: TGTGCCAGCAGCCTTACACTGAACACTGAAGCTTTCTTT.

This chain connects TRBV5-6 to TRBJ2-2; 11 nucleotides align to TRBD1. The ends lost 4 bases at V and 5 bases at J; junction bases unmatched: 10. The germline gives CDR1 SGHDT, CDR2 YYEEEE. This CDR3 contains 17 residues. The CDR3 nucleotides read TGTGCCAGCAGCCCCTCGCACCGGGACAGGGGGACCGGGGAGCTGTTTTTT. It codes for CASSPSHRDRGTGELFF.

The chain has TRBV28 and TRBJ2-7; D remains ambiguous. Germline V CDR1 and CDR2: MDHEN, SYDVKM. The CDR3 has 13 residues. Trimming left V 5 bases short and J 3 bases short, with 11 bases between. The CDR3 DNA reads TGTGCCAGCAGTCCCGCGGTGGGCTACGAGCAGTACTTC. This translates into CASSPAVGYEQYF.

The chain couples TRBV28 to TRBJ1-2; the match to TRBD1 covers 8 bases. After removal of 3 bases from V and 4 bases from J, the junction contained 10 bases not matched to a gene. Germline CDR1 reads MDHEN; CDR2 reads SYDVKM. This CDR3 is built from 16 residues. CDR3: CASSFFQKDRVYGYTF. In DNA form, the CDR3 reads TGTGCCAGCAGTTTTTTCCAGAAGGACAGGGTCTATGGCTACACCTTC.

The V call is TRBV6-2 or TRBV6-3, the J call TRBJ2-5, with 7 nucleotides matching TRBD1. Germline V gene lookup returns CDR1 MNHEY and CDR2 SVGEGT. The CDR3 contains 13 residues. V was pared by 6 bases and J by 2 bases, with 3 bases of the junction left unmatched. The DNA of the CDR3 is TGTGCCAGCAGCCGGGACAGACAAGAGACCCAGTACTTC. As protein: CASSRDRQETQYF.

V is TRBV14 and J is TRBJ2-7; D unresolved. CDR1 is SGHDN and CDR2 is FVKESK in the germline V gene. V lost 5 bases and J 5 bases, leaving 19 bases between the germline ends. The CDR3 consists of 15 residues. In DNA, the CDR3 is TGTGCCAGCAGCGCCCGCCGGTTCGCCTCGGACGAGCAGTACTTC. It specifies CASSARRFASDEQYF.

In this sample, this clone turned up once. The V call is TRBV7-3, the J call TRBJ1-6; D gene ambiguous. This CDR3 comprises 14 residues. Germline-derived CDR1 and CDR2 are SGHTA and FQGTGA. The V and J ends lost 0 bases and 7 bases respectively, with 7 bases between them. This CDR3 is CASSLTYQNSPLHF. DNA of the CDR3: TGTGCCAGCAGCTTAACGTACCAGAATTCACCCCTCCACTTT.

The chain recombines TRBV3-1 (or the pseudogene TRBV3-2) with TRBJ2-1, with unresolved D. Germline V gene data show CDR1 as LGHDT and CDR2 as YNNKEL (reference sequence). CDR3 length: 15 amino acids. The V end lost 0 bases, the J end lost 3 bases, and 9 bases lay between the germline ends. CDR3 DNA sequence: TGTGCCAGCAGCCAAGATAACAGATACTACAATGAGCAGTTCTTC. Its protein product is CASSQDNRYYNEQFF.

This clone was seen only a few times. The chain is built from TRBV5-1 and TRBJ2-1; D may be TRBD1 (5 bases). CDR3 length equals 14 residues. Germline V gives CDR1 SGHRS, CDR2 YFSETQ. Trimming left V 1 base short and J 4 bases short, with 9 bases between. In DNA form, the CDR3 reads TGCGCCAGCAGCTTGAGTCAGGGATACAATGAGCAGTTCTTC. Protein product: CASSLSQGYNEQFF.

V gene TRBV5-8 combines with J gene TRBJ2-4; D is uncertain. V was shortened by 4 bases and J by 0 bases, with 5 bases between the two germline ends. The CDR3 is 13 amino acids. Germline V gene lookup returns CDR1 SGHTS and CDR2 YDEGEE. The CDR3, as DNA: TGTGCCAGCAGCCGTTTAGCCAAAAACATTCAGTACTTC. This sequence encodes CASSRLAKNIQYF. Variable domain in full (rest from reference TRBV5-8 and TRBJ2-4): EAGVTQSPTHLIKTRGQQATLRCSPISGHTSVYWYQQALGLGLQFLLWYDEGEERNRGNFPPRFSGRQFPNYSSELNVNALELEDSALYLCASSRLAKNIQYFGAGTRLSVL.

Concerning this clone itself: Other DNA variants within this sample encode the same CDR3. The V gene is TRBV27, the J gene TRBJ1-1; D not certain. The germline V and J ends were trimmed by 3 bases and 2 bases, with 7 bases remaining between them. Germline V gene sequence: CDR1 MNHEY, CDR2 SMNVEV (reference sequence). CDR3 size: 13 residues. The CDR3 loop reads CASSLGRNTEAFF. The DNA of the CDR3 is TGTGCCAGCAGTTTGGGCCGAAACACTGAAGCTTTCTTT.

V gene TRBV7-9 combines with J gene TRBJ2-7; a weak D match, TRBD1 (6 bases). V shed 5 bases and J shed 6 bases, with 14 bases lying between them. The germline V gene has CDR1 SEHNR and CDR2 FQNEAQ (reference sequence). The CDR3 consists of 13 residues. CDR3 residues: CASSLDSGSEQYF. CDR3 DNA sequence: TGTGCCAGCAGCCTGGACAGTGGCTCCGAGCAGTACTTC.